This entry lists 32 T cell receptor beta chains sequenced from one sample in a study of T-cell reconstitution after alpha-beta-depleted transplantation in children. Library preparation (for TCRbeta) was performed with unique molecular identifiers. TCRdb re-called the PCR reads through MiXCR, storing one row per CDR3 protein. This table holds around 600,000 distinct CDR3 sequences, 10% to 13% found once. The material was PBMCs from the stem cell graft donor, obtained from the stem cell graft. These receptors were collected from a human donor who donated a stem cell graft to a child with acute myeloid leukemia.

This clonotype was observed a handful of times. The chain is built from TRBV29-1 and TRBJ2-1; D is uncertain. The germline gives CDR1 SQVTM, CDR2 ANQGSEA. The V gene lost 8 bases and the J gene lost 7 bases, with 9 bases spanning the gap. The CDR3 has 10 amino acids. The chain's CDR3 is CSTLVNEQFF. The CDR3 DNA sequence: TGCAGCACATTAGTAAATGAGCAGTTCTTC.

The V call is TRBV6-1, the J call TRBJ2-3, with D tentatively TRBD2 (5 bases). CDR3 length: 14 amino acids. Trimming took 6 bases from V and 3 from J, leaving 13 bases between them. The germline CDR1 and CDR2 sequences are MNHNS and SASEGT. DNA for the CDR3: TGTGCCAGCAGGAGAGAGGGAACAACAGATACGCAGTATTTT. Translated, it gives CASRREGTTDTQYF.

This clonotype was recorded a few times. The chain combines TRBV11-1 with TRBJ2-1; 12 nucleotides line up with TRBD2. The CDR3 covers 18 residues. The germline gives CDR1 SGHAT, CDR2 FQDESV (reference sequence). The J segment lost 7 bases and the V segment lost 5 bases, leaving 15 bases of the junction unmatched. This chain's CDR3 is CASSPTSGGRPAPNEQFF. The DNA for the CDR3 is TGTGCCAGCAGCCCTACTAGCGGGGGGAGGCCGGCTCCAAATGAGCAGTTCTTC.

The chain joins TRBV12-3 or TRBV12-4 to TRBJ2-1, with 8 bases lining up with TRBD2. V gave up 2 bases and J gave up 9 bases; unmatched junction bases: 15. The CDR3 contains 17 residues. CDR3 sequence reads: CASSLRVSNGRATEQFF. The CDR3 nucleotides are TGTGCCAGCAGTTTACGGGTCTCCAACGGGAGGGCGACTGAGCAGTTCTTC.

This clonotype appeared many times. J is TRBJ2-7 and V is TRBV5-1; D possibly corresponds to TRBD2 (5 bases). V was clipped by 3 bases and J by 6 bases, with 10 bases between them. Per the germline V gene, CDR1 is SGHRS and CDR2 is YFSETQ. This CDR3 has 12 amino acids. CDR3 sequence: CASSSVAREQYF. The CDR3 bases are TGCGCCAGCAGCTCCGTAGCGCGCGAGCAGTACTTC.

The table lists this clonotype with a few counts. The chain recombines TRBV20-1 with TRBJ1-2; no definite D call. Trimming left V 0 bases short and J 0 bases short, with 17 bases between. The CDR3 has 17 residues. Germline V lookup: CDR1 DFQATT, CDR2 SNEGSKA (reference sequence). The CDR3 spells CSARDPGSRKANYGYTF. The CDR3 bases are TGCAGTGCTAGAGATCCTGGTAGCAGGAAAGCTAACTATGGCTACACCTTC.

This chain links TRBV12-3 or TRBV12-4 with TRBJ2-1; D remains unclear. The CDR3 runs 13 residues. The ends were cut back, 8 bases at V and 1 base at J, with 9 bases in the middle. CDR3 loop: CASGDGSYNEQFF. For the CDR3, the DNA is TGTGCCAGCGGGGATGGGTCCTACAATGAGCAGTTCTTC.

The V call is TRBV11-2, the J call TRBJ2-1; the D is unclear. Germline values: CDR1 SGHAT, CDR2 FQNNGV. This CDR3 region has 14 residues. V lost 5 bases, J lost 5 bases, and 13 bases lay in between. The CDR3 reads CASSESTDHNEQFF. The CDR3 bases are TGTGCCAGCAGCGAATCAACAGATCACAATGAGCAGTTCTTC.

This clonotype was seen a few times. This chain uses TRBV20-1 with TRBJ2-1; perhaps TRBD2 as D (5 bases). The CDR3 consists of 14 residues. CDR1 is DFQATT, CDR2 SNEGSKA, per germline (reference sequence). Trimming removed 3 bases at V and 9 bases at J, with 18 bases between. This CDR3 is CSARTQTTRGEQFF. Here the CDR3 DNA reads TGCAGTGCTAGGACCCAGACTACCCGAGGTGAGCAGTTCTTC.

This clonotype was observed a handful of times. CDR3 bases: TGTGCCAGCAGCCCGGGACAGCTAGCCAAAAACATTCAGTACTTC. Translating gives CASSPGQLAKNIQYF. V gene TRBV6-1 combines with J gene TRBJ2-4, with TRBD1 identical over 7 bases. This CDR3 has 15 residues. CDR1 is MNHNS, CDR2 SASEGT, per germline. The trim removed 6 bases at V and 0 bases at J, leaving 5 bases unmatched.

This clonotype was seen ten or more times. V usage is TRBV20-1 and J usage is TRBJ1-5; TRBD1 matches at 7 bases. This CDR3 region has 17 residues. Per germline, CDR1 DFQATT and CDR2 SNEGSKA (reference sequence). Trimming took 5 bases from V and 3 from J; bases not matched to a gene: 16. Written as DNA, the CDR3 is TGCAGTGCTTACCGGGACAGAGAATCCTTCCTCAATCAGCCCCAGCATTTT. Protein: CSAYRDRESFLNQPQHF.

J is TRBJ1-5 and V is TRBV19, with D possibly matching TRBD1 (5 bases). The germline V and J ends were trimmed by 3 bases and 3 bases, with 6 bases remaining between them. The CDR3 has 13 amino acids. Germline V gene lookup returns CDR1 LNHDA and CDR2 SQIVND (reference sequence). CDR3 DNA: TGTGCCAGTAGTATGGACAACAATCAGCCCCAGCATTTT. The encoded protein is CASSMDNNQPQHF.

The genes are TRBV4-3 and TRBJ2-1; 7 bases match TRBD2. Trimming at V came to 0 bases and at J to 6 bases, leaving 8 bases not matched to a gene. This CDR3 spans 16 amino acids. CDR1 is LGHNA, CDR2 YSLEER, per germline. The CDR3 coding sequence is TGCGCCAGCAGCCAAGATCCCGGTCGCGGGAGCAATGAGCAGTTCTTC. Translation gives CASSQDPGRGSNEQFF.

V is TRBV9 and J is TRBJ2-5; 8 bases fit TRBD2. The CDR3 runs to 15 residues. With V trimmed by 4 bases and J by 2 bases, 7 bases remained unmatched. Per the germline V gene, CDR1 is SGDLS and CDR2 is YYNGEE. CDR3 coding DNA: TGTGCCAGCAGCCCCACCGGGACTAGACAAGAGACCCAGTACTTC. This translates into CASSPTGTRQETQYF.

The chain combines TRBV7-6 with TRBJ2-5; 7 positions agree with TRBD1. Germline CDR1 is SGHVS and CDR2 is FNYEAQ. The CDR3 totals 16 residues. Germline trimming cut 5 bases from V and 4 bases from J; bases unmatched to any gene: 13. CDR3 residues: CASSPIQGGLGETQYF. The CDR3 bases are TGTGCCAGCAGCCCTATCCAAGGGGGCCTCGGAGAGACCCAGTACTTC.

This clonotype appeared a few times. J is TRBJ2-1 and V is TRBV20-1, with 7 nucleotides matching TRBD2. V dropped 4 bases and J dropped 6; count of bases not matched to a gene: 9. Germline V lookup: CDR1 DFQATT, CDR2 SNEGSKA (reference sequence). This CDR3 is 14 amino acids long. The CDR3 protein is CSAIGLVFGNEQFF. Here the CDR3 DNA reads TGCAGTGCTATCGGACTAGTCTTCGGCAATGAGCAGTTCTTC.

This clonotype was observed a handful of times. The chain is built from TRBV20-1 and TRBJ2-1, with D maybe TRBD1 (6 bases). Per germline, CDR1 DFQATT and CDR2 SNEGSKA (reference sequence). CDR3 length equals 13 residues. Deletions cut 0 bases from V and 6 bases from J, with 9 bases between. The CDR3, as DNA: TGCAGTGCTAGAGAGGGGGCCCTCAATGAGCAGTTCTTC. Amino acids: CSAREGALNEQFF.

V and J are TRBV28 and TRBJ1-2; 9 nucleotides align to TRBD1. There are 16 residues in the CDR3. Per germline, CDR1 MDHEN and CDR2 SYDVKM. Trimming took 6 bases from V and 4 from J; bases not matched to a gene: 12. The CDR3 protein is CASRTQGAGLIYGYTF. The CDR3 DNA is TGTGCCAGCAGGACACAGGGGGCAGGTTTGATCTATGGCTACACCTTC.

This clonotype was detected many times. This chain joins TRBV20-1 and TRBJ2-7; no definite D call. The length of the CDR3 is 13 residues. Trimming pared 3 bases from V and 2 bases from J, leaving 11 bases between. CDR1 is DFQATT, CDR2 SNEGSKA, per germline (reference sequence). The CDR3 DNA follows: TGCAGTGCTAGTCCCGGGTACGCCTACGAGCAGTACTTC. This gives the protein CSASPGYAYEQYF.

This chain uses TRBV4-3 with TRBJ2-2; unclear D gene. CDR1 LGHNA and CDR2 YSLEER come from the germline V gene. Trimming shortened V by 0 bases and J by 6 bases, and 14 bases separated the two germline ends. The CDR3 is made up of 16 amino acids. CDR3 DNA: TGCGCCAGCAGCCAAGATGGAAATAGTTGGGCCGGGGAGCTGTTTTTT. Its protein is CASSQDGNSWAGELFF.

In this sample, this clonotype turned up many times. The chain uses TRBV29-1 and TRBJ2-5, with 9 bases identical to TRBD2. Trimming removed 3 bases from V and 5 bases from J; junction bases left unmatched: 4. CDR1 is SQVTM and CDR2 is ANQGSEA in the germline V gene. This CDR3 has 13 residues. CDR3 sequence reads: CSVEREGSETQYF. The CDR3, as DNA: TGCAGCGTTGAGCGGGAGGGATCGGAGACCCAGTACTTC.

The chain has TRBV28 and TRBJ1-5; no clear D gene. Germline CDR1 is MDHEN and CDR2 is SYDVKM. V lost 2 bases and J 3 bases, leaving 11 bases between the germline ends. This CDR3 comprises 15 residues. The CDR3 region is CASSLMVGDNQPQHF. The CDR3 coding sequence is TGTGCCAGCAGTTTAATGGTTGGGGACAATCAGCCCCAGCATTTT.

A few counts support this clonotype. The chain uses TRBV28 and TRBJ1-2; D not certain. Germline V lookup: CDR1 MDHEN, CDR2 SYDVKM. The CDR3 totals 10 residues. V lost 9 bases to trimming and J lost 3 bases, with 5 bases between them. CDR3 protein: CARDYYGYTF. CDR3 bases: TGTGCCAGAGACTACTATGGCTACACCTTC.

This clonotype was detected many times. The chain carries TRBV30 and TRBJ2-1; weak D call: TRBD1 (5 bases). This CDR3 contains 13 residues. V gave up 0 bases and J gave up 4 bases, with 7 bases separating them. CDR1 and CDR2 from the germline V gene are GTSNPN and SVGIG (reference sequence). This chain's CDR3 is CAWSVGLYNEQFF. The DNA of the CDR3 is TGTGCCTGGAGTGTGGGGCTTTACAATGAGCAGTTCTTC.

This clonotype has a count of ten or more. J is TRBJ2-1 and V is TRBV20-1; D is unresolved. There are 14 residues in the CDR3. The V gene's germline CDR1 is DFQATT and CDR2 SNEGSKA (reference sequence). Deletions cut 3 bases from V and 0 bases from J, with 9 bases between. The CDR3 coding sequence is TGCAGTGCTAGTAGCTGGGTCTCCTACAATGAGCAGTTCTTC. As protein: CSASSWVSYNEQFF.

V is TRBV3-1 and J is TRBJ1-2; no clear D. The CDR3 covers 13 residues. V shed 4 bases and J shed 4 bases, with 10 bases lying between them. From germline, CDR1 is LGHDT and CDR2 YNNKEL (reference sequence). The CDR3 DNA sequence: TGTGCCAGCAGCCCCCTGGTCCCCTATGGCTACACCTTC. Translated: CASSPLVPYGYTF.

This clonotype was recorded a few times. V and J are TRBV4-2 and TRBJ1-1; 8 bases align to TRBD1. The CDR3 has 17 residues. The V gene end was trimmed by 0 bases and the J gene end by 2 bases; junction bases not matched to a gene: 8. Per germline, CDR1 LGHNA and CDR2 YNFKEQ. The CDR3 loop is CASSQDRAGGGNTEAFF. CDR3 bases: TGTGCCAGCAGCCAAGATCGGGCAGGGGGCGGAAACACTGAAGCTTTCTTT.

This clonotype was counted at least ten times. V is TRBV25-1 and J is TRBJ1-1; TRBD1 matches at 7 bases. The germline V gene has CDR1 MGHDK and CDR2 SYGVNS. The V and J ends lost 4 bases and 1 base, in that order; junction bases with no gene match: 3. This CDR3 region has 14 residues. CDR3 sequence reads: CASSGWTGNTEAFF. As DNA, the CDR3 is TGTGCCAGCAGTGGCTGGACAGGGAACACTGAAGCTTTCTTT.

This chain links TRBV20-1 with TRBJ2-5, with D perhaps TRBD2 (5 bases). The V end lost 4 bases, the J end lost 5 bases, and 17 bases lay between the germline ends. CDR3 length: 14 amino acids. Germline loops: CDR1 DFQATT, CDR2 SNEGSKA (reference sequence). CDR3 bases: TGCAGTGCTACCCCGTCCCCTCGAGGGGAGACCCAGTACTTC. It encodes CSATPSPRGETQYF.

This clonotype was observed many times. This chain links TRBV4-2 with TRBJ2-7; D is uncertain. This CDR3 region has 14 residues. Germline lookup yields CDR1 LGHNA and CDR2 YNFKEQ. Trimming stripped 0 bases from V and 3 bases from J, with 9 bases between. The CDR3 here is CASSQDKSVYEQYF. CDR3 sequence (DNA): TGTGCCAGCAGCCAAGATAAATCAGTCTACGAGCAGTACTTC.

The rearrangement joins TRBV7-9 to TRBJ2-7; perhaps TRBD1 as D (7 bases). The germline V and J ends were trimmed by 6 bases and 2 bases, with 11 bases remaining between them. Germline V gene sequence: CDR1 SEHNR, CDR2 FQNEAQ (reference sequence). This CDR3 region has 13 residues. The CDR3 DNA reads TGTGCCAGCAGACGCGGGACAGCCTACGAGCAGTACTTC. It specifies CASRRGTAYEQYF.

This clonotype was seen at least ten times. This chain links TRBV6-5 with TRBJ2-5; TRBD2 matches at 7 bases. Germline V gene sequence: CDR1 MNHEY, CDR2 SVGAGI. There are 17 residues in the CDR3. With 2 bases clipped from V and 6 bases from J, the junction kept 15 bases outside the gene matches. CDR3 in amino acids: CASSYGLGELGRKTQYF. CDR3 sequence (DNA): TGTGCCAGCAGTTACGGGCTGGGAGAGCTCGGGAGGAAGACCCAGTACTTC.